The rows below give T cell receptor beta chains drawn from one sample of a study of identical twins' blood T cells. TCRdb reanalysed the 5' RACE reads using MiXCR and keeps one entry per CDR3 protein. The sample contains hundreds of thousands of distinct CDR3 sequences, over 25% of which appear only once. The sample comprised PBMCs. These receptors were taken from a woman between 18 and 50 years old in good health. CDR3s include the opening cysteine and the closing phenylalanine or tryptophan. Fields, in order: J gene, D gene, V gene, clone size, CDR3 protein, CDR3 DNA. A D gene is named only where the DNA matches it firmly. Clone size is given for some rows only: seen once, a few or many times, or a class if the clone is expanded.

TRBJ1-3 | . | TRBV7-2 | . | CASGPGPGNTIYF | TGTGCCAGCGGCCCAGGCCCTGGAAACACCATATATTTT
TRBJ2-4 | . | TRBV29-1 | . | CSVWSDTIQYF | TGCAGCGTTTGGTCGGACACTATTCAGTACTTC
TRBJ2-1 | . | TRBV29-1 | few | CSVAVDEQFF | TGCAGCGTTGCCGTGGATGAGCAGTTCTTC
TRBJ2-6 | . | TRBV30 | . | CAWSWGSGANVLTF | TGTGCCTGGAGTTGGGGGTCTGGGGCCAACGTCCTGACTTTC
TRBJ2-2 | . | TRBV6-6 | . | CASNPRQAPNTGELFF | TGTGCCAGCAATCCTCGACAGGCTCCGAACACCGGGGAGCTGTTTTTT
TRBJ2-1 | TRBD1 | TRBV10-1 | . | CASSESDRGWEEQFF | TGCGCCAGCAGTGAGTCGGACAGGGGATGGGAGGAGCAGTTCTTC
TRBJ2-3 | TRBD2 | TRBV20-1 | few | CSARVLAELRLSWDTQYF | TGCAGTGCTAGAGTTCTAGCGGAGTTAAGGCTCTCGTGGGATACGCAGTATTTT
TRBJ1-4 | TRBD1 | TRBV6-5 | . | CASRDSLGEKLFF | TGTGCCTCCAGGGACAGCTTGGGTGAAAAACTGTTTTTT
TRBJ1-1 | TRBD1 | TRBV29-1 | few | CSARTGDKPEAFF | TGCAGCGCCCGGACAGGGGATAAACCTGAAGCTTTCTTT
TRBJ1-1 | TRBD1 | TRBV11-2 | few | CASRPTGGGTEAFF | TGTGCCAGCAGGCCTACAGGGGGAGGCACTGAAGCTTTCTTT
TRBJ2-1 | TRBD2 | TRBV20-1 | . | CSAPGTSGRSANGQFF | TGCAGTGCCCCTGGGACTAGCGGGAGGAGTGCCAATGGGCAGTTCTTC
TRBJ1-2 | . | TRBV5-4 | few | CASSPWWGAGGYTF | TGTGCCAGCAGCCCCTGGTGGGGGGCTGGTGGCTACACCTTC
TRBJ1-3 | . | TRBV20-1 | . | CSALLPAARTIYF | TGCAGTGCCCTCCTCCCCGCGGCACGGACCATATATTTT
TRBJ2-7 | TRBD2 | TRBV7-6 | . | CASSSRAGAGRNLYEQYF | TGTGCCAGCAGTAGTAGGGCGGGAGCAGGTCGTAATCTTTACGAGCAGTACTTC
TRBJ1-1 | TRBD1 | TRBV29-1 | . | CSVTGLNTEAFF | TGCAGCGTGACAGGGTTGAACACTGAAGCTTTCTTT
TRBJ1-2 | . | TRBV3-1 | few | CASSQGPPAGGYTF | TGTGCCAGCAGCCAAGGACCTCCAGCGGGAGGCTACACCTTC
TRBJ2-1 | . | TRBV5-6 | . | CASSLDRRGRYNEQFF | TGTGCCAGCAGCTTGGATAGGAGGGGGCGGTACAATGAGCAGTTCTTC
TRBJ2-2 | TRBD1 | TRBV9 | few | CASSAKTGGNTGELFF | TGTGCCAGCAGCGCGAAGACAGGGGGCAACACCGGGGAGCTGTTTTTT
TRBJ1-1 | . | TRBV20-1 | few | CSAGGGYGYTEAFF | TGCAGTGCAGGGGGAGGGTATGGGTACACTGAAGCTTTCTTT
TRBJ1-5 | . | TRBV28 | . | CASSFLRGSFGNQPQHF | TGTGCCAGCAGTTTTCTACGGGGAAGTTTTGGCAATCAGCCCCAGCATTTT
TRBJ1-1 | . | TRBV28 | many | CATLSNTEAFF | TGTGCCACCCTATCGAACACTGAAGCTTTCTTT
TRBJ2-7 | . | TRBV5-1 | . | CASGERGGTYEQYF | TGCGCCAGCGGAGAGCGAGGAGGGACCTACGAGCAGTACTTC
TRBJ1-1 | . | TRBV29-1 | few | CSTTENTEAFF | TGCAGCACAACAGAGAACACTGAAGCTTTCTTT
TRBJ1-1 | TRBD1 | TRBV29-1 | . | CSVGQGGGEAFF | TGCAGCGTGGGACAGGGTGGCGGTGAAGCTTTCTTT
TRBJ2-3 | . | TRBV20-1 | few | CSASGSSGADTQYF | TGCAGTGCTAGCGGATCCTCGGGCGCAGATACGCAGTATTTT
TRBJ2-7 | TRBD1 | TRBV27 | . | CASSLLAGTGPNYEQYF | TGTGCCAGCAGTTTACTAGCCGGGACAGGGCCCAACTACGAGCAGTACTTC
TRBJ1-1 | . | TRBV9 | . | CASSVRAGNTEAFF | TGTGCCAGCAGCGTAAGGGCAGGTAACACTGAAGCTTTCTTT
TRBJ1-5 | . | TRBV7-8 | many | CASSLTGGNQPQHF | TGTGCCAGCAGTTTAACAGGAGGGAATCAGCCCCAGCATTTT
TRBJ1-4 | . | TRBV7-9 | few | CASSLRQTNEKLFF | TGTGCCAGCAGTCTTCGACAGACTAATGAAAAACTGTTTTTT
TRBJ2-7 | . | TRBV2 | few | CASRGSYEQYF | TGTGCCAGCAGGGGTTCCTACGAGCAGTACTTC
TRBJ1-4 | . | TRBV5-1 | . | CASSLSLGSNEKLFF | TGCGCCAGCAGCTTGTCTTTAGGCAGCAATGAAAAACTGTTTTTT
TRBJ1-1 | . | TRBV20-1 | few | CSARPTGTEAFF | TGCAGTGCTAGACCTACCGGGACTGAAGCTTTCTTT
TRBJ1-1 | . | TRBV19 | . | CASSTAGTEAFF | TGTGCCAGTAGTACCGCGGGGACTGAAGCTTTCTTT
TRBJ1-2 | . | TRBV9 | . | CASSVDPTDKNYGYTF | TGTGCCAGCAGCGTAGACCCGACTGATAAAAACTATGGCTACACCTTC
TRBJ2-1 | TRBD1 | TRBV2 | . | CASSEEGGGLYNEQFF | TGTGCCAGCAGTGAGGAAGGGGGCGGGCTGTACAATGAGCAGTTCTTC
TRBJ2-1 | . | TRBV10-3 | . | CAISENIGSSYNEQFF | TGTGCCATCAGTGAGAACATCGGGAGCTCCTACAATGAGCAGTTCTTC
TRBJ1-2 | . | TRBV12-3/TRBV12-4 | few | CASSLAGGVYTF | TGTGCCAGCAGTTTAGCCGGGGGTGTCTACACCTTC
TRBJ1-4 | . | TRBV5-1 | few | CASSLVGQGREKLFF | TGCGCCAGCAGCTTGGTAGGCCAGGGACGTGAAAAACTGTTTTTT
TRBJ1-1 | . | TRBV4-3 | . | CASSQPDGVEAFF | TGCGCCAGCAGCCAACCTGACGGGGTCGAAGCTTTCTTT
TRBJ2-3 | . | TRBV5-1 | many | CASSGLYGDTQYF | TGCGCCAGCAGCGGACTATATGGAGATACGCAGTATTTT
TRBJ1-1 | . | TRBV7-9 | few | CASSGGILNTEAFF | TGTGCCAGCAGCGGGGGAATTCTGAACACTGAAGCTTTCTTT
TRBJ2-1 | TRBD2 | TRBV11-2 | few | CTSSLVAGGSNEQFF | TGTACCAGCAGCTTAGTAGCGGGAGGTTCCAATGAGCAGTTCTTC
TRBJ1-2 | . | TRBV29-1 | . | CSVLDFSGYTF | TGCAGCGTTCTAGACTTTAGTGGCTACACCTTC
TRBJ1-4 | TRBD1 | TRBV29-1 | . | CSVGTGAMREKLFF | TGCAGCGTAGGGACAGGGGCCATGCGAGAAAAACTGTTTTTT
TRBJ2-2 | . | TRBV7-6 | few | CATDGREVNTGELFF | TGTGCCACCGACGGCAGGGAAGTTAACACCGGGGAGCTGTTTTTT
TRBJ2-1 | . | TRBV12-3/TRBV12-4 | once | CASSLRLARGEQFF | TGTGCCAGCAGTCTCCGACTAGCCAGGGGTGAGCAGTTCTTC
TRBJ2-1 | TRBD2 | TRBV4-1 | . | CASSPEMGLAGDNGNEQFF | TGCGCCAGCAGCCCTGAAATGGGGCTAGCGGGAGACAACGGCAATGAGCAGTTCTTC
TRBJ2-2 | . | TRBV5-1 | few | CASSLVAPGELFF | TGCGCCAGCAGCTTGGTAGCTCCCGGGGAGCTGTTTTTT
TRBJ1-5 | . | TRBV5-4 | . | CASSLYGRDQPQHF | TGTGCCAGCAGCTTGTATGGGAGGGATCAGCCCCAGCATTTT
TRBJ1-2 | . | TRBV29-1 | few | CSVERAVPKPGYTF | TGCAGCGTTGAACGAGCGGTCCCAAAACCTGGCTACACCTTC
TRBJ1-1 | . | TRBV6-2/TRBV6-3 | many | CASSYRVEAFF | TGTGCCAGCAGTTACCGGGTTGAAGCTTTCTTT
TRBJ2-2 | TRBD2 | TRBV6-1 | few | CASSDRVGGTGELFF | TGTGCCAGCAGTGACAGGGTCGGGGGGACCGGGGAGCTGTTTTTT
TRBJ2-7 | TRBD1 | TRBV7-6 | . | CASSLWDRAQYEQYF | TGTGCCAGCAGCTTATGGGACAGGGCTCAATACGAGCAGTACTTC
TRBJ1-2 | TRBD1 | TRBV29-1 | few | CSVAGQGNVDGYTF | TGCAGCGTTGCGGGACAGGGTAACGTGGATGGCTACACCTTC
TRBJ1-3 | . | TRBV6-6 | many | CASSYGGESGNTIYF | TGTGCCAGCAGTTACGGAGGGGAATCTGGAAACACCATATATTTT
TRBJ1-3 | . | TRBV2 | few | CASSVFTRNTIYF | TGTGCCAGCAGTGTATTTACTCGAAACACCATATATTTT
TRBJ2-3 | TRBD2 | TRBV20-1 | few | CSARDPSPSGLQDTQYF | TGCAGTGCTAGAGATCCCTCCCCTAGCGGCCTACAGGATACGCAGTATTTT